Presented here are 9 T cell receptor beta chains from one specimen sequenced in a study of cytomegalovirus exposure and HLA in healthy donors. Researchers ran the PCR with 60 Vbeta and 13 Jbeta primers. The assay was immunoSEQ multiplex PCR, and TCRdb's table has in-frame clones only and misses some. There are about 140,000 clones in the sample; about 66% occur only once, and roughly 1.9% lies in the top ten. Sequencing was done on a sample of PBMCs. The receptors stem from a male donor in good health and CMV-seronegative.

V gene TRBV7-2 combines with J gene TRBJ2-2; the D is unclear. CDR1 and CDR2 (germline): SGHTA, FQGNSA. This CDR3 is 15 amino acids long. The V gene lost 2 bases and the J gene lost 0 bases, with 7 bases spanning the gap. The DNA of the CDR3 is TGTGCCAGCAGCTTACACCGCGCGAACACCGGGGAGCTGTTTTTT. It yields the protein CASSLHRANTGELFF.

The chain links TRBV14 to TRBJ2-3, with 10 bases fitting TRBD1. V dropped 4 bases and J dropped 1; count of bases not matched to a gene: 8. The CDR3 sequence is 17 residues long. CDR1 and CDR2 (germline): SGHDN, FVKESK. CDR3: CASSLLLGTGGTDTQYF. The CDR3 DNA reads TGTGCCAGCAGCCTCCTACTTGGGACAGGGGGCACAGATACGCAGTATTTT.

The CDR3, as DNA: TGTGCCAGCAGCCAACGACAGGGGACGAACACCGGGGAGCTGTTTTTT. It codes for CASSQRQGTNTGELFF. The rearrangement uses TRBV7-8 and TRBJ2-2; 8 nucleotides align to TRBD1. The V segment lost 5 bases and the J segment 0 bases; nucleotides outside the gene matches: 5. The CDR3 runs to 16 residues. Germline V gene sequence: CDR1 SGHVS, CDR2 FQNEAQ.

This clone was seen more than once but under ten times. V gene TRBV10-3 combines with J gene TRBJ1-2; a weak D match, TRBD1 (6 bases). Per germline, CDR1 ENHRY and CDR2 SYGVKD. V was trimmed by 3 bases and J by 3 bases, leaving 20 bases between them. The CDR3 is made up of 17 amino acids. In nucleotides, the CDR3 is TGTGCCATCAGTGAAGGGGGGGCAGGGCAAGGTTACTATGGCTACACCTTC. Translation gives CAISEGGAGQGYYGYTF.

This chain joins TRBV28 and TRBJ2-3; the match to TRBD2 covers 7 bases. Trimming cost V 10 bases and J 5 bases; bases outside gene matches: 12. Germline CDR1 MDHEN, CDR2 SYDVKM. This CDR3 comprises 14 residues. CDR3 in DNA: TGTGCCACCATGGGAGGGATTGGGGTAGATACGCAGTATTTT. This sequence encodes CATMGGIGVDTQYF.

V and J are TRBV30 and TRBJ2-5; possibly TRBD1 for D (5 bases). Trimming removed 0 bases at V and 5 bases at J, with 7 bases between. From germline, CDR1 is GTSNPN and CDR2 SVGIG (reference sequence). The CDR3 has 12 residues. This CDR3 is CAWSVNRETQYF. The CDR3 nucleotides read TGTGCCTGGAGTGTAAACAGGGAGACCCAGTACTTC.

Details on this clone: The junction shows a germline mismatch at one end, possibly a read error. This rearrangement joins TRBV7-9 to TRBJ2-3; tentatively, D is TRBD1 (5 bases). This CDR3 is 15 amino acids long. In germline, CDR1 is SEHNR, CDR2 FQNEAQ (reference sequence). The DNA for the CDR3 is TGTTCCAGCACCTTACTGACAGCTTCCACAGATACGCAGTATTTT. Encoded protein: CSSTLLTASTDTQYF.

V is TRBV6-5 and J is TRBJ1-6; D is unresolved. The CDR3 has 13 amino acids. Trimming cost V 2 bases and J 10 bases, with 9 bases left between them. CDR1 is MNHEY, CDR2 SVGAGI, per germline. In DNA form, the CDR3 reads TGTGCCAGCAGTTACGGGCCTACCTCACCCCTCCACTTT. As protein: CASSYGPTSPLHF.

V usage is TRBV11-1 and J usage is TRBJ2-2; TRBD2 might be the D (5 bases). V dropped 8 bases and J dropped 1 base, with 14 bases sitting between them. The CDR3 covers 15 residues. CDR1 and CDR2 (germline): SGHAT, FQDESV (reference sequence). The CDR3, as DNA: TGTGCCAGCTTAGGACGGGGAATGAACACCGGGGAGCTGTTTTTT. Residues: CASLGRGMNTGELFF. Full variable domain (missing parts from reference TRBV11-1 and TRBJ2-2): EAEVAQSPRYKITEKSQAVAFWCDPISGHATLYWYRQILGQGPELLVQFQDESVVDDSQLPKDRFSAERLKGVDSTLKIQPAELGDSAMYLCASLGRGMNTGELFFGEGSRLTVL.